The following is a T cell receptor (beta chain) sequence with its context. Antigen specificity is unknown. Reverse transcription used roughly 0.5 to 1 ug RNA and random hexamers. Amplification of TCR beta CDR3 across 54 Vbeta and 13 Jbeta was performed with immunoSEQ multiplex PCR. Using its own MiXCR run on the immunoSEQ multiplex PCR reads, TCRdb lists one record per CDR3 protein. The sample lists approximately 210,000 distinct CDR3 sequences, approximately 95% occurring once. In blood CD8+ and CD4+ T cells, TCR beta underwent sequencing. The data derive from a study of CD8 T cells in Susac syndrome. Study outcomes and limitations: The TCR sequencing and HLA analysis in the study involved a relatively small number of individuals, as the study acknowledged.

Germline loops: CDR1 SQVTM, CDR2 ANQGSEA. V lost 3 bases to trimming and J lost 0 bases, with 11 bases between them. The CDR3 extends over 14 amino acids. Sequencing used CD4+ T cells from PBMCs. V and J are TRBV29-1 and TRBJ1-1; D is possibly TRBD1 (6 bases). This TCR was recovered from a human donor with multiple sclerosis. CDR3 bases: TGCAGCGTTGACAGGGGACCTATGAACACTGAAGCTTTCTTT. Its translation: CSVDRGPMNTEAFF.